Below, one T cell receptor (beta chain) is given with its context. The antigen it recognizes is unknown. The record has no base qualities; no much larger clone is one base away. The immunoSEQ assay was used to generate TCR beta chain sequences from genomic DNA. Per the original workflow: CDR3 sequences that did not begin with the conserved framework cysteine at position 104 were removed manually. To get clonality, the normalized Shannon's Diversity Index was subtracted from one, giving values from 0 (maximal diversity) to 1 (oligoclonal). To check whether a given CDR3 had different frequencies in two samples, for example brain versus blood, chi-squared comparison-of-proportions tests were used. Public clonotypes were found by searching immuneACCESS, and the VDJdb browser was used to assess similarity to known antiviral clonotypes. In TCRdb, the immuneACCESS table is reduced to in-frame sequences with V and J assigned. These tables do not hold every clone; where another copy was compared, an unresolved V gene accounts for under half, and the others remain unexplained. V and J calls and clone size are copied from that table; D and trimming were computed from the DNA. This sample lists tens of thousands of clones; approximately 94% were detected once. The ten largest clonotypes hold around 1.4% of the sample.

The CDR3 has 15 amino acids, counting the end cysteine and phenylalanine. Kept here is only the CDR3 DNA, which spans 45 bases and is read in frame from base 1. Compared with germline, V lacks 3 bases and J lacks 7 bases; bases without a gene match: 6. The germline V gene gives CDR1 as SGHNT and CDR2 as YENEEA. What this sample's time point label stands for: resected brain tissue, or blood drawn just prior to surgery. The surgery cases that showed the highest brain T cell transcript signatures were chosen for TCR beta chain sequencing of brain tissue, and of blood when it was available. Patients had been treated with at least one anti-epileptic drug before surgery. The TCR-sequenced patients were children whose drug-resistant epilepsy was caused by tuberous sclerosis complex, focal cortical dysplasia, Rasmussen encephalitis or hemimegalencephaly. Bulk genomic DNA was isolated from unsorted brain tissue and whole blood using the Monarch genomic DNA purification kit.

The sample belongs to a study of brain T cells in children with intractable seizures (dated by TCRdb to the early 2020s). For the study in its entirety: Resected brain tissue from 50 or so pediatric epilepsy surgery cases was initially screened for immune gene transcripts with a NanoString immunology panel. Of the approximately twelve selected surgery cases, pre-surgery blood was also sequenced for eight, so four had brain tissue only. Overall study results and their limits: Because sequencing depth differed between pre- and post-surgery blood, the absence of clones from the pre-surgery sample may reflect undersampling. The patients' HCMV serostatus was not known, and viral specificity was inferred solely from CDR3 sequence similarity.

The receptor chain draws on TRBV11-3 and TRBJ2-1, with 10 junctional bases fitting TRBD1. The sample in question was peripheral blood, obtained at surgery. The sequence was obtained from a boy in the first two years of life with tuberous sclerosis and intractable seizures. For the CDR3, the sequence is CASSLGQGSRNEQFF. The DNA reads as follows: TGTGCCAGCAGCTTGGGACAGGGGTCTAGGAATGAGCAGTTCTTC.